This TCR beta chain comes out of a study of T cell repertoires in cytomegalovirus infection. At the level of the study: Public TCR beta signature analysis indicated the presence of both CMV infection and matching HLA type. Findings and limits, study-wide: CMV-specific HLA-C-restricted TCR beta clonotypes dominated the ex vivo response. The cumulative frequency of public TCR beta families identified carriers of CMV plus the relevant HLA.

The CDR3 contains 14 residues. Germline V gives CDR1 SNHLY, CDR2 FYNNEI. MiXCR, run by TCRdb on the reads, gives a single entry per CDR3 protein. Of about 360,000 distinct CDR3 sequences listed, around 18% are singletons. Worth noting for this clonotype: The antigen remains undetermined. The junction does not match germline at one end; this may be a read error.

The sample comprised PBMCs. The chain joins TRBV2 to TRBJ2-3, with 7 bases aligning to TRBD1. This clonotype originated in a human donor in good health (CMV status not recorded). Some clones in this sample may be carry-over from other donors' samples. This CDR3 is CDSNYEGGADTQYF. The CDR3 DNA follows: TGTGACAGCAACTACGAAGGGGGCGCAGATACGCAGTATTTT.